This TCR beta chain was sequenced for a study of blood T cell repertoires in COVID-19. Study details: Sites across the United States, Italy and Spain contributed samples from acute and convalescent COVID-19. Nucleic acid was either cDNA or gDNA, and it came from T cells, B-cell-depleted T cells, or PBMCs.

The CDR3 loop spans 15 amino acids. V was pared by 6 bases and J by 0 bases, with 12 bases between. CDR1 LNHDA and CDR2 SQIVND come from the germline V gene (reference sequence). Study processing details: By means of reference gene primer amplification, nucleated cell counts were estimated. The protocol was immunoSEQ multiplex PCR, while the TCRdb copy is restricted to in-frame clones and leaves out a portion. V, J and clone size reflect that table, while D and trimming were determined from the DNA. Of about 45,000 clones in the sample, about 86% were seen once. The clonotype comes from a human donor in a cohort sampled during active COVID-19. V is TRBV19 and J is TRBJ2-1, with a weak D call TRBD1 (7 bases). Sequencing was performed on peripheral blood. CDR3 bases: TGTGCCAGTAGGGCAGGGGGGAGCTCCTACAATGAGCAGTTCTTC. This gives the protein CASRAGGSSYNEQFF.